This is a list of T cell receptor beta chains from one sample in a study of cytomegalovirus exposure and HLA in healthy donors. Assay used: immunoSEQ multiplex PCR; TCRdb lists only in-frame clones, some missing. The repertoire holds some 54,000 clones, with 80% as singletons. Sequenced sample: PBMCs. These receptors originate from a male donor in good health and CMV-seronegative. The CDR3 runs from the conserved cysteine through the conserved F or W. A D gene is named only where the DNA matches it firmly. Not all rows give a size; the values are once, few, many and, for expanded clones, a class.

size: .; D: TRBD1; V: TRBV27; J: TRBJ2-4; CDR3: CASSPLGQGAGKNIQYF; DNA: TGTGCCAGCAGTCCCCTGGGGCAGGGGGCGGGCAAAAACATTCAGTACTTC
size: .; D: .; V: TRBV12-5; J: TRBJ2-7; CDR3: CASGLGLGHPYEQYF; DNA: TGTGCTAGTGGTTTGGGTTTGGGACACCCCTACGAGCAGTACTTC
size: once; D: .; V: TRBV13; J: TRBJ1-5; CDR3: CASSSSERGGTNQPQHF; DNA: TGTGCCAGCAGCTCCTCCGAAAGGGGGGGGACCAATCAGCCCCAGCATTTT
size: .; D: .; V: TRBV5-1; J: TRBJ2-3; CDR3: CASSFSERGGGTDTQYF; DNA: TGCGCCAGCAGCTTTTCTGAGCGAGGGGGGGGCACAGATACGCAGTATTTT
size: .; D: .; V: TRBV5-1; J: TRBJ2-7; CDR3: CASSVGTSWQGSYEQYF; DNA: TGCGCCAGCAGCGTGGGCACTTCGTGGCAGGGTTCCTACGAGCAGTACTTC
size: .; D: TRBD2; V: TRBV28; J: TRBJ2-3; CDR3: CASRGRVTDTQYF; DNA: TGTGCCAGCCGAGGGAGGGTAACAGATACGCAGTATTTT
size: once; D: TRBD2; V: TRBV4-1; J: TRBJ2-7; CDR3: CASSQGASGGALSYEQYF; DNA: TGCGCCAGCAGCCAAGGGGCTAGCGGGGGGGCCTTATCCTACGAGCAGTACTTC
size: .; D: .; V: TRBV30; J: TRBJ2-1; CDR3: CAWSQDSDQFF; DNA: TGTGCCTGGAGTCAAGACAGCGACCAGTTCTTC
size: .; D: .; V: TRBV2; J: TRBJ2-2; CDR3: CASSDRTANTGELFF; DNA: TGTGCCAGCAGCGACAGGACAGCGAACACCGGGGAGCTGTTTTTT
size: .; D: TRBD1; V: TRBV2; J: TRBJ1-2; CDR3: CASSEGQGFGYTF; DNA: TGTGCCAGCAGTGAGGGACAGGGGTTTGGCTACACCTTC
size: .; D: TRBD1; V: TRBV5-8; J: TRBJ1-2; CDR3: CASSRRGQGANYTF; DNA: TGTGCCAGCAGCCGGAGGGGACAGGGGGCAAACTACACCTTC
size: .; D: .; V: TRBV7-2; J: TRBJ1-2; CDR3: CASSLQGSYTF; DNA: TGTGCCAGCAGCTTACAGGGGAGCTACACCTTC
size: .; D: .; V: TRBV7-7; J: TRBJ2-7; CDR3: CASSEGPPETYEQYF; DNA: TGTGCCAGCAGCGAAGGCCCCCCGGAGACCTACGAGCAGTACTTC
size: few; D: .; V: TRBV28; J: TRBJ2-7; CDR3: CASSSPVYEQYF; DNA: TGTGCCAGCAGTTCCCCGGTCTACGAGCAGTACTTC
size: .; D: TRBD1; V: TRBV4-3; J: TRBJ1-2; CDR3: CASSQQGNYGYTF; DNA: TGCGCCAGCAGTCAACAGGGGAACTATGGCTACACCTTC
size: .; D: .; V: TRBV5-4; J: TRBJ1-2; CDR3: CASSPDTTNYGYTF; DNA: TGTGCCAGCAGCCCCGACACGACTAACTATGGCTACACCTTC
size: once; D: TRBD1; V: TRBV7-9; J: TRBJ1-5; CDR3: CASSFEGARNQPQHF; DNA: TGTGCCAGCAGCTTCGAGGGGGCACGGAATCAGCCCCAGCATTTT